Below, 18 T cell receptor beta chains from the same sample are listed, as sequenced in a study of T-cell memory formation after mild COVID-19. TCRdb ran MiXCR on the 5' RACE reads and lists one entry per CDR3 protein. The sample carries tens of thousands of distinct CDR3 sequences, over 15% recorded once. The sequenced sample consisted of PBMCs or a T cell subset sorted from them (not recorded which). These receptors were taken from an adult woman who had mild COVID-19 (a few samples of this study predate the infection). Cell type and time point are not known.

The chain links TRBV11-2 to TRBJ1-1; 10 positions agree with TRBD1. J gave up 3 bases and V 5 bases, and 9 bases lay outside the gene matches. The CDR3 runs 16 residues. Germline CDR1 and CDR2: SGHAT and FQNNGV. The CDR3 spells CASSPRDRGMDTEAFF. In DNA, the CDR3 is TGTGCCAGCAGCCCCCGGGACAGGGGAATGGACACTGAAGCTTTCTTT.

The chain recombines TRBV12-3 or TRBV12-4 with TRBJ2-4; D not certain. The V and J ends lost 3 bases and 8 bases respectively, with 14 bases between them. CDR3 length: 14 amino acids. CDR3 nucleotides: TGTGCCAGCAGTTTGGCGGCCGATTGGGACATTCAGTACTTC. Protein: CASSLAADWDIQYF.

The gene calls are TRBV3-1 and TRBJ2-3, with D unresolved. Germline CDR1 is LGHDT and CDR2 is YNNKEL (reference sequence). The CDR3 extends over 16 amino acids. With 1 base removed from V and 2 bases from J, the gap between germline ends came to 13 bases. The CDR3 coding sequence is TGTGCCAGCAGCCAAGCCCTCCTCGGATACACAGATACGCAGTATTTT. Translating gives CASSQALLGYTDTQYF.

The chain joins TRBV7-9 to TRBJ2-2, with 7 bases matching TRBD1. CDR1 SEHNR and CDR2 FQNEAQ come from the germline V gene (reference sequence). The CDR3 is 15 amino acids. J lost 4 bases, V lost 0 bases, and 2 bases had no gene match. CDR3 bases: TGTGCCAGCAGCTTAGCAGGGGGCGGCACCGGGGAGCTGTTTTTT. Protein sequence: CASSLAGGGTGELFF.

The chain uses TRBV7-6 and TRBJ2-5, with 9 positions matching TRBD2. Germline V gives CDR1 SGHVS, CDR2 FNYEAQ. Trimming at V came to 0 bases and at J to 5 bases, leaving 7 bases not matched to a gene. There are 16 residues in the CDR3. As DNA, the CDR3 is TGTGCCAGCAGCTTAGCGCGTAGCGGGGGAATTGAGACCCAGTACTTC. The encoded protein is CASSLARSGGIETQYF.

The CDR3 reads CASSPYVVSGPNEQFF. The CDR3 bases are TGTGCCAGCAGTCCATACGTTGTGTCGGGTCCTAATGAGCAGTTCTTC. The J gene is TRBJ2-1, the V gene TRBV27; D unclear. Trimming cost V 5 bases and J 7 bases, with 21 bases left between them. This CDR3 comprises 16 residues. CDR1 is MNHEY, CDR2 SMNVEV, per germline (reference sequence).

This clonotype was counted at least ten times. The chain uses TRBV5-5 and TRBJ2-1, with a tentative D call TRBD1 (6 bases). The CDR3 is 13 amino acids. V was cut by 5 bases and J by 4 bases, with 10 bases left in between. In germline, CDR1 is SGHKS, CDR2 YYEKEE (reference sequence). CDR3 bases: TGTGCCAGCAGTCCGGACAGTTACAATGAGCAGTTCTTC. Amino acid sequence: CASSPDSYNEQFF.

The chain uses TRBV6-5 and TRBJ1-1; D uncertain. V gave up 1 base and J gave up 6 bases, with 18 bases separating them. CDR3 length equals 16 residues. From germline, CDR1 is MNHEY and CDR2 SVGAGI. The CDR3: CASSYFAGAVGAEAFF. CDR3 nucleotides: TGTGCCAGCAGTTACTTTGCGGGCGCCGTTGGCGCTGAAGCTTTCTTT.

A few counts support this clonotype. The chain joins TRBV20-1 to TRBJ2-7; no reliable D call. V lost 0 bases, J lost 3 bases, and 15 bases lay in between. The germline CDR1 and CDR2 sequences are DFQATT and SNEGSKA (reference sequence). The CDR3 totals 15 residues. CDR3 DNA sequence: TGCAGTGCTAGAGATAGGTATGGCAGGCGCTACGAGCAGTACTTC. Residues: CSARDRYGRRYEQYF.

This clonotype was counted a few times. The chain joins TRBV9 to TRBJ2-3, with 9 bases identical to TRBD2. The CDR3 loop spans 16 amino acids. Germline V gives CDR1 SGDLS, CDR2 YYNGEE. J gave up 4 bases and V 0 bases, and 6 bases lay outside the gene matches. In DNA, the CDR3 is TGTGCCAGCAGCGTAGGCGGCGGGAGGGGGGCAGATACGCAGTATTTT. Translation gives CASSVGGGRGADTQYF.

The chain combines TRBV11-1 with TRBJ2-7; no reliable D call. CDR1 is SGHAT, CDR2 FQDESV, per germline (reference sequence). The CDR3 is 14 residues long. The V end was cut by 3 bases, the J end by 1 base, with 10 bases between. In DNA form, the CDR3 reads TGTGCCAGCAGCTTCATCCATGGGTCCTACGAGCAGTACTTC. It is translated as CASSFIHGSYEQYF.

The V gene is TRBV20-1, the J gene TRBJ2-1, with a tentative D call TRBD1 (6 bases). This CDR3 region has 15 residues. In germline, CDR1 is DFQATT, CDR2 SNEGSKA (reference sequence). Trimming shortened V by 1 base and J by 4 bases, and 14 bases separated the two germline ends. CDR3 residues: CSARVPPDSYNEQFF. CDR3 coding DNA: TGCAGTGCTAGAGTTCCGCCGGACAGTTACAATGAGCAGTTCTTC.

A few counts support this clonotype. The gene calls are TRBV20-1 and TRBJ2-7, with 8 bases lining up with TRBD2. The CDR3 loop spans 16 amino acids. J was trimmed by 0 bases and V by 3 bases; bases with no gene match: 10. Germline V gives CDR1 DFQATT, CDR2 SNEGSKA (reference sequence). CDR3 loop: CSASPPELADSYEQYF. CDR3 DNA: TGCAGTGCTAGCCCTCCCGAACTAGCGGACTCCTACGAGCAGTACTTC.

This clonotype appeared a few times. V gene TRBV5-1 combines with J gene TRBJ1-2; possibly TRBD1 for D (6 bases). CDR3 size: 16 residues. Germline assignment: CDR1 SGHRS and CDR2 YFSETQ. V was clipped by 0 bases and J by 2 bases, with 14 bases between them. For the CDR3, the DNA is TGCGCCAGCAGCTTGGATCAGACAGGAGACAACTATGGCTACACCTTC. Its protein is CASSLDQTGDNYGYTF.

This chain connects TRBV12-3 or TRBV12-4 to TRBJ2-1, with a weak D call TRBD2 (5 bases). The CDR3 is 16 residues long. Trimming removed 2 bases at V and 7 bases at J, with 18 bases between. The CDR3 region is CASSLNLWNWENEQFF. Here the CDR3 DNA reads TGTGCCAGCAGTTTAAATCTCTGGAACTGGGAGAATGAGCAGTTCTTC.

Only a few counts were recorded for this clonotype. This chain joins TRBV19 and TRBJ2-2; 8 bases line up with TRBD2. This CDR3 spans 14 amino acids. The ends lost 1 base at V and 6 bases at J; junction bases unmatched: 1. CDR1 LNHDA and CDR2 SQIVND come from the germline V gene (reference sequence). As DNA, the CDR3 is TGTGCCAGTAGTATAGCGGGAGGGTCCGGGGAGCTGTTTTTT. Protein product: CASSIAGGSGELFF.

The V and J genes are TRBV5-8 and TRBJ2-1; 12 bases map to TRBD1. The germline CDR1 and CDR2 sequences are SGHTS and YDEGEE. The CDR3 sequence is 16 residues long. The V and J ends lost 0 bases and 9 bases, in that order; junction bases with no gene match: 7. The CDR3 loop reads CASSLVFGTGGLEQFF. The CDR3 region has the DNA TGTGCCAGCAGCTTGGTATTTGGGACAGGGGGCCTTGAGCAGTTCTTC.

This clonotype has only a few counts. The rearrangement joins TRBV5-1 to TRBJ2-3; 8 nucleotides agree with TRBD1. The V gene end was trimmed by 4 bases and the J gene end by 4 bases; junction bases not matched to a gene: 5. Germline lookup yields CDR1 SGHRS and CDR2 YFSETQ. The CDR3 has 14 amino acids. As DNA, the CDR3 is TGCGCCAGCAGCCCCGGACAGGGCCCAGATACGCAGTATTTT. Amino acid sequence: CASSPGQGPDTQYF.